Presented here are 22 T cell receptor beta chains from one specimen sequenced in a study of blood T cells in healthy people across ages. With a J-beta primer mix and a sample-barcoded 5' primer, a second PCR ran 7 to 11 cycles. TCRdb used MiXCR to reprocess the 5' RACE reads, holding one entry per CDR3 protein. The sample contains 870,000 or so distinct CDR3 sequences, 29% of which appear only once. The specimen sequenced was blood. The source is a woman of 80 years or more in good health.

Points on this clonotype: Being one base from a much bigger clone, this may be a read error. The CDR3 region is CASSKTGGGEEQYF. DNA for the CDR3: TGTGCCAGCAGCAAAACAGGGGGTGGCGAAGAGCAGTACTTC. J is TRBJ2-7 and V is TRBV7-2; 8 bases are shared with TRBD1. The V gene end was trimmed by 5 bases and the J gene end by 7 bases; junction bases not matched to a gene: 10. This CDR3 spans 14 amino acids. Germline V gene sequence: CDR1 SGHTA, CDR2 FQGNSA.

This clonotype was seen more than once but under ten times. Possible read error: a much larger clone is one base away. The CDR3 DNA reads TGCAGCGCCACACCGGGACAAGGAAAACGGTTTTTT. This sequence encodes CSATPGQGKRFF. This chain joins TRBV29-1 and TRBJ1-4; the D gene is possibly TRBD1 (6 bases). The CDR3 contains 12 residues. Per the germline V gene, CDR1 is SQVTM and CDR2 is ANQGSEA.

This clonotype was seen more than once but under ten times. The chain employs TRBV20-1 and TRBJ1-2; D may be TRBD1 (6 bases). The V gene's germline CDR1 is DFQATT and CDR2 SNEGSKA (reference sequence). There are 14 residues in the CDR3. The V end lost 1 base, the J end lost 7 bases, and 16 bases lay between the germline ends. The CDR3 bases are TGCAGTGCTAGAGTTAGGGGGGGGCGGCTTGGCTACACCTTC. Protein sequence: CSARVRGGRLGYTF.

This clonotype was recorded at least ten times. The chain is built from TRBV7-2 and TRBJ2-3; 7 bases line up with TRBD2. The V and J ends lost 5 bases and 8 bases, in that order; junction bases with no gene match: 13. Germline V lookup: CDR1 SGHTA, CDR2 FQGNSA. This CDR3 comprises 15 residues. CDR3 nucleotides: TGTGCCAGCAGCCCCAAGCGGGGCCACCTAGGTACGCAGTATTTT. Translating gives CASSPKRGHLGTQYF.

At least ten counts were recorded for this clonotype. This chain joins TRBV29-1 and TRBJ1-1; D is ambiguous. Germline lookup yields CDR1 SQVTM and CDR2 ANQGSEA. V lost 7 bases, J lost 1 base, and 7 bases lay in between. The CDR3 covers 11 residues. The chain's CDR3 is CSAAENTEAFF. In DNA form, the CDR3 reads TGCAGCGCTGCGGAGAACACTGAAGCTTTCTTT.

This clonotype has a single count. A much larger clone is a single base away; this may be a read error. This chain uses TRBV12-3 or TRBV12-4 with TRBJ1-2; D gene uncertain. The CDR3 runs to 11 residues. DNA for the CDR3: TGTACCAGCAGACGAAGGGATGGCTACACCTTC. Its protein product is CTSRRRDGYTF.

In the case of this clonotype: It may be a read error: a sequence one base away is much more abundant. The chain uses TRBV6-2 or TRBV6-3 and TRBJ2-5; possible D gene TRBD1, 6 bases. With 11 bases removed from V and 4 bases from J, the gap between germline ends came to 23 bases. Germline CDR1 MNHEY, CDR2 SVGEGT. The length of the CDR3 is 15 residues. The CDR3 DNA follows: TGTGCCGGCAAAATACAGGGAAGGGGAAGAGAGACCCAGTACTTC. This translates into CAGKIQGRGRETQYF.

This clonotype showed up just a few times. The genes are TRBV7-6 and TRBJ2-7; a possible D gene is TRBD1 (5 bases). V lost 1 base to trimming and J lost 7 bases, with 14 bases between them. This CDR3 is 14 amino acids long. The germline V gene encodes CDR1 SGHVS and CDR2 FNYEAQ. The chain's CDR3 is CASSLEVRVSEQYF. The CDR3 DNA follows: TGTGCCAGCAGCTTAGAGGTCAGGGTGAGTGAGCAGTACTTC.

A word on this clonotype: A much larger clone differs from this one at a single base, so this may be a read error. The chain uses TRBV15 and TRBJ2-7, with D uncertain. This CDR3 region has 13 residues. Germline V gene lookup returns CDR1 LNHNV and CDR2 YYDKDF (reference sequence). The V end lost 1 base, the J end lost 11 bases, and 15 bases lay between the germline ends. The CDR3 region has the DNA TGTGCCACCAGCAGAGGTAGCCCGGATCTGGAGTACTTC. Translation gives CATSRGSPDLEYF.

In its sample, this clonotype was seen many times. This chain connects TRBV12-3 or TRBV12-4 to TRBJ2-1; D may be TRBD2 (5 bases). Trimming stripped 6 bases from V and 9 bases from J, with 12 bases between. The CDR3 extends over 12 amino acids. The CDR3 here is CASRPPEGEQFF. CDR3 nucleotide sequence: TGTGCCAGCAGGCCCCCCGAGGGTGAGCAGTTCTTC.

This chain uses TRBV10-1 with TRBJ1-1, with TRBD1 as a possible D gene (6 bases). This CDR3 comprises 13 residues. V was clipped by 6 bases and J by 0 bases, with 8 bases between them. The germline V gene has CDR1 WNHNN and CDR2 SYGVQD (reference sequence). DNA of the CDR3: TGCGCCAGCAGAGGGACATTGAACACTGAAGCTTTCTTT. Protein product: CASRGTLNTEAFF.

The V gene is TRBV4-2, the J gene TRBJ2-1; 9 nucleotides line up with TRBD2. V shed 5 bases and J 6 bases; nucleotides not matched to a gene: 20. There are 19 residues in the CDR3. Germline CDR1 LGHNA, CDR2 YNFKEQ. This CDR3 reads CASSLRGGGLAFSSNEQFF. Here the CDR3 DNA reads TGTGCCAGCAGCTTAAGGGGAGGGGGACTAGCATTTTCTTCCAATGAGCAGTTCTTC.

The chain combines TRBV7-2 with TRBJ1-5; the match to TRBD1 covers 9 bases. Looked up from germline, CDR1 is SGHTA and CDR2 is FQGNSA. The junction had 9 bases not matched to a gene; V was cut back by 5 bases and J by 4 bases. CDR3 length equals 16 residues. CDR3 bases: TGTGCCAGCAGCACTCCGCACAGGGGGCAGAATCAGCCCCAGCATTTT. Translation: CASSTPHRGQNQPQHF.

The chain uses TRBV7-9 and TRBJ1-2, with D possibly matching TRBD1 (6 bases). V was pared by 4 bases and J by 8 bases, with 11 bases between. Germline V gives CDR1 SEHNR, CDR2 FQNEAQ (reference sequence). This CDR3 has 12 amino acids. In nucleotides, the CDR3 is TGTGCCAGCAGCTGGGACATTGGCGGCTACACCTTC. This sequence encodes CASSWDIGGYTF. The whole variable domain, remainder taken from reference TRBV7-9 and TRBJ1-2, is DTGVSQNPRHKITKRGQNVTFRCDPISEHNRLYWYRQTLGQGPEFLTYFQNEAQLEKSRLLSDRFSAERPKGSFSTLEIQRTEQGDSAMYLCASSWDIGGYTFGSGTRLTVV.

CDR3 protein: CASSLDRRQETQYF. The CDR3 region has the DNA TGTGCCAGCAGTCTTGACAGACGCCAAGAGACCCAGTACTTC. The J gene is TRBJ2-5, the V gene TRBV5-5, with D perhaps matching TRBD1 (5 bases). Germline V gene sequence: CDR1 SGHKS, CDR2 YYEKEE (reference sequence). Trimming cost V 5 bases and J 1 base, with 12 bases left between them. This CDR3 spans 14 amino acids.

Concerning this clonotype: This sequence may be a read error, since a much larger clone differs from it by one base. The V and J genes are TRBV5-8 and TRBJ2-3, with D perhaps being TRBD1 or TRBD2 (5 bases each). CDR3 size: 16 residues. The V gene lost 4 bases and the J gene lost 5 bases, with 20 bases spanning the gap. Germline CDR1 reads SGHTS; CDR2 reads YDEGEE. CDR3 in DNA: TGTGCCAGCAGCACCGGACTGAGTCAAAGGGGAGATACGCAGTATTTT. Its translation: CASSTGLSQRGDTQYF.

Points on this clonotype: This may arise from a read error, as a much more abundant clone is one base away. CDR3 region: CASRRIGRDEQFF. The DNA for the CDR3 is TGCGCCAGCCGGCGTATTGGTAGGGATGAGCAGTTCTTC. J is TRBJ2-1 and V is TRBV5-1; D remains ambiguous. The CDR3 length is 13 residues. V lost 7 bases to trimming and J lost 8 bases, with 16 bases between them. CDR1 and CDR2 (germline): SGHRS, YFSETQ.

For this clonotype: Just one base apart from a much larger clone, this may be a read error. The DNA of the CDR3 is TGTGCCAGCAGCTCAAGTACAGGTCCCGGAGAGGCCCAGTACTTC. It yields the protein CASSSSTGPGEAQYF. The J gene is TRBJ2-5, the V gene TRBV7-2; TRBD1 is a possible D gene (5 bases). The CDR3 covers 15 residues. Germline-derived CDR1 and CDR2 are SGHTA and FQGNSA.

Of note for this clonotype: This may come from a read error, since a much larger clone is one base off. This chain links TRBV3-1 with TRBJ2-7, with D tentatively TRBD1 (6 bases). CDR3 size: 16 residues. CDR1 is LGHDT, CDR2 YNNKEL, per germline (reference sequence). The CDR3 spells CASSQANRVGSYEQCF. The CDR3 DNA is TGTGCCAGCAGCCAAGCGAACAGGGTAGGGTCCTACGAGCAGTGCTTC.

The chain links TRBV7-2 to TRBJ1-5; D is ambiguous. Germline V gene data show CDR1 as SGHTA and CDR2 as FQGNSA. The CDR3 has 15 residues. The V gene lost 2 bases and the J gene lost 0 bases, with 8 bases spanning the gap. The CDR3 is CASSLFGDSNQPQHF. DNA of the CDR3: TGTGCCAGCAGCTTATTCGGGGATAGCAATCAGCCCCAGCATTTT.

The chain recombines TRBV6-2 or TRBV6-3 with TRBJ2-3; 11 bases map to TRBD2. CDR1 and CDR2 (germline): MNHEY, SVGEGT. V lost 4 bases to trimming and J lost 1 base; unmatched junction nucleotides: 10. This CDR3 is 18 amino acids long. CDR3 coding DNA: TGTGCCAGCAGTTCGCGATCCCTAGCGGGGGGCCGCACAGATACGCAGTATTTT. This sequence encodes CASSSRSLAGGRTDTQYF.

CDR3 bases: TGTGCCAGCAGGTACGATCGACAGGGGTATGGCTACACCTTC. As protein: CASRYDRQGYGYTF. This sequence joins TRBV6-5 and TRBJ1-2, with TRBD1 identical over 8 bases. CDR1 MNHEY and CDR2 SVGAGI come from the germline V gene. J gave up 5 bases and V 6 bases, and 8 bases lay outside the gene matches. This CDR3 has 14 amino acids.